This TCR beta chain appears in the sequencing data of a study of blood T cell repertoires in COVID-19. Across the whole study: T cells, B-cell-depleted T cells, or PBMCs provided the cDNA or gDNA that served as material.

Methods used by the authors: Cell counts per sample came from amplifying reference gene primers. The repertoire was sequenced with immunoSEQ multiplex PCR; TCRdb's copy has only in-frame clones and lacks some. The D gene and trimming were derived from the DNA, and the V and J assignments and clone size from that table. This sample has fewer than 350,000 clones, with more than 70% found just once. CDR1 and CDR2 from the germline V gene are SQVTM and ANQGSEA. CDR3 size: 15 residues. V trimming: 6 bases; J trimming: 2 bases; junction bases outside the gene matches: 10. The Seattle patients, enrolled during active infection, were followed longitudinally.

This sequence was found in a woman in her 30s with COVID-19, enrolled during active disease. The specimen sequenced was peripheral blood. The gene calls are TRBV29-1 and TRBJ1-2, with TRBD1 identical over 9 bases. In DNA, the CDR3 is TGCAGCGTGATCCCGGGACAGGGAGCAAACTATGGCTACACCTTC. The encoded protein is CSVIPGQGANYGYTF.